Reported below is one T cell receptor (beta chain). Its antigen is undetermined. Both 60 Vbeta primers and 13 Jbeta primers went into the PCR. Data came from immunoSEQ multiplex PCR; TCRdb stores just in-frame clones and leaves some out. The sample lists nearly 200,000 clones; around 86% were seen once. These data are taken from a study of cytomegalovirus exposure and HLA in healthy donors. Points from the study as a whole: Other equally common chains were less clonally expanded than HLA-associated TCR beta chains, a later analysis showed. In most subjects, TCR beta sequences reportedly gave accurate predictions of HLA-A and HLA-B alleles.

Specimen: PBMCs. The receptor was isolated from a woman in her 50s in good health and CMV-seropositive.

This CDR3 is CASNRDRALTGANVLTF. The CDR3 region has the DNA TGTGCCAGCAATAGGGACAGGGCCCTCACTGGGGCCAACGTCCTGACTTTC. The rearrangement joins TRBV2 to TRBJ2-6; 9 positions match TRBD1. V was pared by 7 bases and J by 2 bases, with 9 bases of the junction left unmatched. CDR3 length: 17 amino acids. The germline CDR1 and CDR2 sequences are SNHLY and FYNNEI.